Below are 25 T cell receptor beta chains sequenced from a single sample in a study of OX40 agonist ivuxolimab in advanced cancers. TCRdb's copy holds only in-frame clones and misses some; the assay was immunoSEQ multiplex PCR. The sample includes over 65,000 clones, 86% of them seen just once. The sequencing here drew on CD4+ or CD8+ T cells sorted from blood, taken in a trial of the OX40 agonist ivuxolimab. All receptors derive from an adult with an advanced solid tumor such as melanoma, head and neck, liver or kidney cancer.

This clone appeared once. J is TRBJ1-4 and V is TRBV7-9; D remains ambiguous. V lost 1 base and J 8 bases, leaving 8 bases between the germline ends. Germline CDR1 reads SEHNR; CDR2 reads FQNEAQ (reference sequence). The length of the CDR3 is 13 residues. The DNA for the CDR3 is TGTGCCAGCAGCTTAGGGGAGGCGGAAAAACTGTTTTTT. Translation: CASSLGEAEKLFF.

This chain connects TRBV6-1 to TRBJ2-1, with 11 positions matching TRBD2. There are 19 residues in the CDR3. The V gene end was trimmed by 0 bases and the J gene end by 10 bases; junction bases not matched to a gene: 17. CDR1 is MNHNS, CDR2 SASEGT, per germline. Written as DNA, the CDR3 is TGTGCCAGCAGTGAAGCGACGTGGGGGACTAGCGGCCCCAACGACGAGCAGTTCTTC. Translating gives CASSEATWGTSGPNDEQFF.

V usage is TRBV5-1 and J usage is TRBJ2-3; 9 nucleotides match TRBD2. CDR3 length equals 18 residues. The germline gives CDR1 SGHRS, CDR2 YFSETQ. V gave up 0 bases and J gave up 1 base; unmatched junction bases: 9. The CDR3 is CASSLGLIKREGTDTQYF. The CDR3 DNA is TGCGCCAGCAGCTTGGGACTGATAAAGCGGGAGGGCACAGATACGCAGTATTTT.

The chain has TRBV7-8 and TRBJ2-2, with D unclear. CDR1 and CDR2 from the germline V gene are SGHVS and FQNEAQ. This CDR3 region has 12 residues. V dropped 3 bases and J dropped 2 bases, with 1 base sitting between them. CDR3 sequence reads: CASSFNTGELFF. The CDR3 bases are TGTGCCAGCAGCTTTAACACCGGGGAGCTGTTTTTT.

In this sample, this clone turned up many times. V gene TRBV6-1 combines with J gene TRBJ1-1; 7 nucleotides agree with TRBD1. The CDR3 has 16 residues. V gave up 4 bases and J gave up 3 bases; unmatched junction bases: 11. Per germline, CDR1 MNHNS and CDR2 SASEGT. In nucleotides, the CDR3 is TGTGCCAGCAGTGTCCCCTACAGGGGCCTAGACACTGAAGCTTTCTTT. Translating gives CASSVPYRGLDTEAFF.

This chain connects TRBV7-3 to TRBJ2-1; weak D call: TRBD2 (5 bases). This CDR3 is 15 amino acids long. V lost 2 bases and J lost 6, with 14 bases in between. Germline CDR1 is SGHTA and CDR2 is FQGTGA. The CDR3 spells CASSLAGAAGNEQFF. CDR3 coding DNA: TGTGCCAGCAGCTTAGCCGGAGCCGCGGGCAATGAGCAGTTCTTC. The full variable domain, in which reference TRBV7-3 and TRBJ2-1 provide the parts outside the CDR3, is GAGVSQTPSNKVTEKGKYVELRCDPISGHTALYWYRQSLGQGPEFLIYFQGTGAADDSGLPNDRFFAVRPEGSVSTLKIQRTERGDSAVYLCASSLAGAAGNEQFFGPGTRLTVL.

The chain has TRBV7-3 and TRBJ2-2, with TRBD1 identical over 11 bases. With 5 bases clipped from V and 4 bases from J, the junction kept 6 bases outside the gene matches. Germline-derived CDR1 and CDR2 are SGHTA and FQGTGA. The length of the CDR3 is 16 residues. The CDR3 bases are TGTGCCAGCAGCAACCCGGGACAGGGGGTCACCGGGGAGCTGTTTTTT. Translated: CASSNPGQGVTGELFF.

This clone was found a few times. Other DNA sequences in the same sample also yield this CDR3. The J gene is TRBJ2-1, the V gene TRBV7-3; 7 positions match TRBD2. Germline values: CDR1 SGHTA, CDR2 FQGTGA. The CDR3 is made up of 16 amino acids. V trimming: 1 base; J trimming: 6 bases; junction bases outside the gene matches: 9. The CDR3 DNA reads TGTGCCAGCAGCTTAAACCGGGGCGGGAGCATCAATGAGCAGTTCTTC. It encodes CASSLNRGGSINEQFF.

This clone was seen only once. The V call is TRBV9, the J call TRBJ1-3, with a weak D call TRBD1 (6 bases). V lost 4 bases and J lost 4, with 21 bases in between. The CDR3 has 17 amino acids. Germline V lookup: CDR1 SGDLS, CDR2 YYNGEE. CDR3 DNA sequence: TGTGCCAGCAGCCCTCTGGGGTGGACAGTCGTGGGAAACACCATATATTTT. Its protein product is CASSPLGWTVVGNTIYF.

Only one count was recorded for this clone. One end of the junction varies from germline; a read error may be responsible. The chain combines TRBV5-1 with TRBJ1-4; D is possibly TRBD1 (5 bases). This CDR3 is 13 amino acids long. Germline V lookup: CDR1 SGHRS, CDR2 YFSETQ. The CDR3 sequence is CAGSLIPGQKLFF. The CDR3 coding sequence is TGCGCCGGCAGCTTGATTCCAGGGCAAAAACTGTTTTTT.

This clone was seen only a few times. V and J are TRBV9 and TRBJ2-2; D not certain. CDR3 length equals 12 residues. V was pared by 1 base and J by 6 bases, with 4 bases between. Germline V CDR1 and CDR2: SGDLS, YYNGEE. The CDR3: CASSVSSGELFF. CDR3 coding DNA: TGTGCCAGCAGCGTATCTTCCGGGGAGCTGTTTTTT. Looking up the rest from reference TRBV9 and TRBJ2-2 gives the full variable domain: DSGVTQTPKHLITATGQRVTLRCSPRSGDLSVYWYQQSLDQGLQFLIQYYNGEERAKGNILERFSAQQFPDLHSELNLSSLELGDSALYFCASSVSSGELFFGEGSRLTVL.

The chain is built from TRBV14 and TRBJ1-6; D perhaps matches TRBD1 (5 bases). V gave up 0 bases and J gave up 5 bases, with 14 bases separating them. Germline CDR1 is SGHDN and CDR2 is FVKESK. This CDR3 comprises 17 residues. The CDR3 sequence: CASSQDLSGRNNSPLHF. In nucleotides, the CDR3 is TGTGCCAGCAGCCAAGATCTGTCAGGGAGGAATAATTCACCCCTCCACTTT.

Comment on this clone: Other DNA sequences in the same sample also yield this CDR3. The chain couples TRBV5-4 to TRBJ1-2; 9 bases line up with TRBD1. The ends lost 0 bases at V and 0 bases at J; junction bases unmatched: 0. From germline, CDR1 is SGHNT and CDR2 YYREEE (reference sequence). This CDR3 has 15 amino acids. CDR3 nucleotides: TGTGCCAGCAGCTTGGGGGACAGGGCTAACTATGGCTACACCTTC. Amino acids: CASSLGDRANYGYTF.

The genes are TRBV18 and TRBJ1-1, with D unclear. The V gene's germline CDR1 is KGHSH and CDR2 LQKENI. The CDR3 covers 12 residues. Deletions cut 6 bases from V and 8 bases from J, with 13 bases between. The CDR3 DNA sequence: TGTGCCAGCTCCCGCCCGCAGTTAGAAGCTTTCTTT. It translates to CASSRPQLEAFF.

This clone came up once. This chain joins TRBV9 and TRBJ1-3, with a weak D call TRBD1 (5 bases). This CDR3 is built from 16 residues. CDR1 and CDR2 from the germline V gene are SGDLS and YYNGEE. The V and J ends lost 4 bases and 3 bases respectively, with 17 bases between them. The CDR3 sequence: CASSLGGRRFGNTIYF. DNA of the CDR3: TGTGCCAGCAGCCTGGGGGGAAGGCGTTTTGGAAACACCATATATTTT.

The genes are TRBV10-3 and TRBJ1-4; the match to TRBD1 covers 9 bases. The CDR3 has 15 residues. Germline V gene data show CDR1 as ENHRY and CDR2 as SYGVKD. With V trimmed by 2 bases and J by 7 bases, 5 bases remained unmatched. As DNA, the CDR3 is TGTGCCATCAGTGAGGACAGGGGGTTTGGTGAAAAACTGTTTTTT. This sequence encodes CAISEDRGFGEKLFF.

The V and J genes are TRBV5-1 and TRBJ2-1; D is tentatively TRBD1 or TRBD2 (5 bases each). Trimming removed 2 bases at V and 9 bases at J, with 12 bases between. This CDR3 has 13 amino acids. Germline V gene data show CDR1 as SGHRS and CDR2 as YFSETQ. The CDR3 loop reads CASSFGGTAEQFF. CDR3 bases: TGCGCCAGCAGCTTTGGGGGAACGGCTGAGCAGTTCTTC.

V usage is TRBV6-5 and J usage is TRBJ1-3, with TRBD1 identical over 7 bases. CDR1 and CDR2 from the germline V gene are MNHEY and SVGAGI. J was trimmed by 1 base and V by 5 bases; bases with no gene match: 5. This CDR3 is built from 15 residues. This chain's CDR3 is CASSTLQGSGNTIYF. CDR3 DNA sequence: TGTGCCAGCAGTACACTACAGGGGTCTGGAAACACCATATATTTT.

The chain links TRBV29-1 to TRBJ2-3; possible D gene TRBD2, 5 bases. The V end was cut by 1 base, the J end by 0 bases, with 11 bases between. The CDR3 loop spans 15 amino acids. The germline V gene has CDR1 SQVTM and CDR2 ANQGSEA. The CDR3 bases are TGCAGCGTTGAAGCGGAGGTACGCAGCACAGATACGCAGTATTTT. This sequence encodes CSVEAEVRSTDTQYF.

The rearrangement joins TRBV7-2 to TRBJ1-1, with unresolved D. The CDR3 loop spans 14 amino acids. Trimming left V 1 base short and J 1 base short, with 7 bases between. Looked up from germline, CDR1 is SGHTA and CDR2 is FQGNSA. In DNA, the CDR3 is TGTGCCAGCAGCTTAGTTGGCGGGAACACTGAAGCTTTCTTT. Amino acids: CASSLVGGNTEAFF.

This CDR3 is CASSLADGRTDTQYF. CDR3 coding DNA: TGTGCCAGCAGCTTAGCTGACGGACGCACAGATACGCAGTATTTT. The V and J genes are TRBV7-6 and TRBJ2-3; D gene ambiguous. The CDR3 sequence is 15 residues long. V was cut by 0 bases and J by 1 base, with 8 bases left in between. Germline CDR1 is SGHVS and CDR2 is FNYEAQ.

The chain couples TRBV5-6 to TRBJ1-4; D ambiguous. CDR1 is SGHDT and CDR2 is YYEEEE in the germline V gene. V was cut by 0 bases and J by 5 bases, with 8 bases left in between. CDR3 length equals 14 residues. CDR3 region: CASSLARRNEKLFF. CDR3 sequence (DNA): TGTGCCAGCAGCTTGGCACGGAGAAATGAAAAACTGTTTTTT.

This clone was found a few times. V and J are TRBV7-9 and TRBJ1-1; D gene uncertain. This CDR3 comprises 11 residues. V was shortened by 0 bases and J by 7 bases, with 3 bases between the two germline ends. From germline, CDR1 is SEHNR and CDR2 FQNEAQ (reference sequence). The CDR3 protein is CASSLALEAFF. CDR3 bases: TGTGCCAGCAGCTTAGCGCTTGAAGCTTTCTTT. Supplemented by reference TRBV7-9 and TRBJ1-1, the full variable domain reads DTGVSQNPRHKITKRGQNVTFRCDPISEHNRLYWYRQTLGQGPEFLTYFQNEAQLEKSRLLSDRFSAERPKGSFSTLEIQRTEQGDSAMYLCASSLALEAFFGQGTRLTVV.

The rearrangement uses TRBV7-3 and TRBJ1-1; TRBD1 aligns across 8 bases. CDR1 is SGHTA, CDR2 FQGTGA, per germline. The CDR3 spans 13 residues. J was trimmed by 8 bases and V by 1 base; bases with no gene match: 3. The CDR3 DNA reads as TGTGCCAGCAGCTTAAGACAGGGGTTGGAAGCTTTCTTT. Translating gives CASSLRQGLEAFF.

The chain uses TRBV5-6 and TRBJ2-7; either TRBD1 or TRBD2 may fit D (6 bases each). In germline, CDR1 is SGHDT, CDR2 YYEEEE. V was trimmed by 2 bases and J by 11 bases, leaving 14 bases between them. The CDR3 is 12 residues long. Written as DNA, the CDR3 is TGTGCCAGCAGCTTCCGGGGGCTAGAAAAGTACTTC. Translating it yields CASSFRGLEKYF.